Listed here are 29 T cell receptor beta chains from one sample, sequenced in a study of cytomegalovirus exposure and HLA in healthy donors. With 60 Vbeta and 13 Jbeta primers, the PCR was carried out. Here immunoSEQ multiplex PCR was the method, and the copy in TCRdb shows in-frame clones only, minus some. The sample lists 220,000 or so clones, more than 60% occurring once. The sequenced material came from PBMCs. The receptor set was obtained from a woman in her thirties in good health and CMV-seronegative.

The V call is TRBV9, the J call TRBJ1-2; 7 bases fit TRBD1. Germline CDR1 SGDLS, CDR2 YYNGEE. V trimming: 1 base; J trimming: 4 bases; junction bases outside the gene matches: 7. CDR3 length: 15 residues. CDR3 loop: CASSVTDRQGYGYTF. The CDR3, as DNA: TGTGCCAGCAGCGTAACCGACAGACAGGGCTATGGCTACACCTTC.

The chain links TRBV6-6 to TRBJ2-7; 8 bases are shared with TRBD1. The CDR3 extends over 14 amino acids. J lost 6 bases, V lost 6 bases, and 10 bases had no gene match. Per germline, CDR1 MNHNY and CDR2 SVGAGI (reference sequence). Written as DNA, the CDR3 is TGTGCCAGCAGAACGAGGACAGGGTTGTTCGAGCAGTACTTC. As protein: CASRTRTGLFEQYF.

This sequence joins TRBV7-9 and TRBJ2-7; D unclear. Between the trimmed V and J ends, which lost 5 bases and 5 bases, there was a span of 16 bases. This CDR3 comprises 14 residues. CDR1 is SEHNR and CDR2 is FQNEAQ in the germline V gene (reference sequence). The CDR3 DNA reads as TGTGCCAGCAGCCTCTCAGGAAAATACGACGAGCAGTACTTC. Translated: CASSLSGKYDEQYF.

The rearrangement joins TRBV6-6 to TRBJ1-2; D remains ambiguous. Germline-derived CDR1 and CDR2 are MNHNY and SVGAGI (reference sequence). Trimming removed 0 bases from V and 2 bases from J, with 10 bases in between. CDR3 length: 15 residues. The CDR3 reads CASSYSGVPNYGYTF. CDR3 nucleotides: TGTGCCAGCAGTTACTCCGGGGTGCCAAACTATGGCTACACCTTC.

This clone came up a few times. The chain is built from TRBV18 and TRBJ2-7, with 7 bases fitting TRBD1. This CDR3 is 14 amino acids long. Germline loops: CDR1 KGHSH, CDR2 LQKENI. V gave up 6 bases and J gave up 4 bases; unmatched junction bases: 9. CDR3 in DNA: TGTGCCAGCTCCCCGGGGACAGAAAATTACGAGCAGTACTTC. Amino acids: CASSPGTENYEQYF.

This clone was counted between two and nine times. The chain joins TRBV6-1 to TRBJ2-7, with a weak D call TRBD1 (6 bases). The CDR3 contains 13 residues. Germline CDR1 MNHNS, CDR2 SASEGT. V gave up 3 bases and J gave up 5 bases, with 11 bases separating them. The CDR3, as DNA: TGTGCCAGCAGTGATATCAGGGGAGACGAGCAGTACTTC. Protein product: CASSDIRGDEQYF.

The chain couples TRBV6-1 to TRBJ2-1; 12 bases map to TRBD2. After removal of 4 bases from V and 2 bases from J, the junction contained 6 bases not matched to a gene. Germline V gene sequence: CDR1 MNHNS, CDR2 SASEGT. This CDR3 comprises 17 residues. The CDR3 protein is CASSVLAGGPPYNEQFF. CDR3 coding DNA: TGTGCCAGCAGTGTCCTAGCGGGGGGGCCCCCCTACAATGAGCAGTTCTTC.

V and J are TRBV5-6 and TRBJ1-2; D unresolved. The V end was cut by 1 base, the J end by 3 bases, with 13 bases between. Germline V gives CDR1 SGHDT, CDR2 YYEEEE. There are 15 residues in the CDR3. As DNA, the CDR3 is TGTGCCAGCAGCTTGCCCCGGGATTGGGACTATGGCTACACCTTC. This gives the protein CASSLPRDWDYGYTF.

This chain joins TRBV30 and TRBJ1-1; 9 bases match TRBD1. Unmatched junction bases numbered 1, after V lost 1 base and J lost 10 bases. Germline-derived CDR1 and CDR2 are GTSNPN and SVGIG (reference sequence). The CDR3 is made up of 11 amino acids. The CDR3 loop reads CAWSGGQGAFF. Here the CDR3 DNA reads TGTGCCTGGAGTGGGGGACAGGGAGCTTTCTTT.

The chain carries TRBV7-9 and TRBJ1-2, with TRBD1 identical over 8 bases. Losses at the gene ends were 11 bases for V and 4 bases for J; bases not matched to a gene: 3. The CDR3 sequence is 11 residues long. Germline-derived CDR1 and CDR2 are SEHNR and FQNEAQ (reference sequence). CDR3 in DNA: TGTGCCGGAACAGGGGGCTATGGCTACACCTTC. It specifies CAGTGGYGYTF.

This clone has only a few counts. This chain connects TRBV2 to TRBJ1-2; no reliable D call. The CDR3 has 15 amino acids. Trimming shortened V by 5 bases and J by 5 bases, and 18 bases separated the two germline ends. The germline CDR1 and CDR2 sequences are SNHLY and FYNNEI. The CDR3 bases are TGTGCCAGCAGTACCACCCCGGGGAGAGGGTATGGCTACACCTTC. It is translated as CASSTTPGRGYGYTF.

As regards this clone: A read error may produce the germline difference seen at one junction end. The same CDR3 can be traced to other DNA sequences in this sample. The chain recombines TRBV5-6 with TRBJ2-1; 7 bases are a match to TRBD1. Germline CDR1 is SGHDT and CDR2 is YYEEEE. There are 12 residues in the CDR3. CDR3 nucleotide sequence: TGTGCTAGCAGCCAGGACAGGAGAACGCAGTTCTTC. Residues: CASSQDRRTQFF.

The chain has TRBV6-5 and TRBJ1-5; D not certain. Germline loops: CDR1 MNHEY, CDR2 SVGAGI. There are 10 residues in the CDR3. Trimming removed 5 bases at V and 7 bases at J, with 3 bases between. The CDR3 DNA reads TGTGCCAGCAGTGAGCAGCCCCAGCATTTT. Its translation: CASSEQPQHF.

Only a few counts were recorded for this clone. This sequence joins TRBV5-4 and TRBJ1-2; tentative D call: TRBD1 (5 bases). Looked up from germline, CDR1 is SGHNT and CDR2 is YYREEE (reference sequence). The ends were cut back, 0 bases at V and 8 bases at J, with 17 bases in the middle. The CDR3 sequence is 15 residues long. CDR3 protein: CASSLELSGGEGYTF. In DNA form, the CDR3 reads TGTGCCAGCAGCTTGGAACTATCCGGGGGGGAGGGCTACACCTTC.

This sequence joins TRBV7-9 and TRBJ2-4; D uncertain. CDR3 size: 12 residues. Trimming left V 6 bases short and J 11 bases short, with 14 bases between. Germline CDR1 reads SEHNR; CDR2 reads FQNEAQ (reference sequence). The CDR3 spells CASRSPRGLQYF. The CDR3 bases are TGTGCCAGCAGAAGCCCAAGAGGTCTTCAGTACTTC.

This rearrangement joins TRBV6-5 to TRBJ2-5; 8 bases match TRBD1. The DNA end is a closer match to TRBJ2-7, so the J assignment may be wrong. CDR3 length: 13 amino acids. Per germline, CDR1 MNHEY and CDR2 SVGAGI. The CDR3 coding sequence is TGTGCCAGCAGTCCAGGGGGCCCGCCCGAGCAGTACTTC. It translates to CASSPGGPPEQYF.

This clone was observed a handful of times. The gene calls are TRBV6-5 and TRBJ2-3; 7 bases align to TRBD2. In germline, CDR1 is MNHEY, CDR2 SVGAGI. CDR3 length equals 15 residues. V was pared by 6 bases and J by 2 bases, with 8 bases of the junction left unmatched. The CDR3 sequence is CASRYLAELTDTQYF. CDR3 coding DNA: TGTGCCAGCAGATATCTAGCGGAACTCACAGATACGCAGTATTTT.

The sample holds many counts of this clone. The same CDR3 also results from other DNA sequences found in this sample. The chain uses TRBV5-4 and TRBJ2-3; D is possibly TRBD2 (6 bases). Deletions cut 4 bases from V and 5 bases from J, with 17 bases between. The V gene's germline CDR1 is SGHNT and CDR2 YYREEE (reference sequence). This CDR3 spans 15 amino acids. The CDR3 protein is CASSGRDSVGDTQYF. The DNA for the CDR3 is TGTGCCAGCAGCGGGCGGGACTCAGTGGGAGATACGCAGTATTTT.

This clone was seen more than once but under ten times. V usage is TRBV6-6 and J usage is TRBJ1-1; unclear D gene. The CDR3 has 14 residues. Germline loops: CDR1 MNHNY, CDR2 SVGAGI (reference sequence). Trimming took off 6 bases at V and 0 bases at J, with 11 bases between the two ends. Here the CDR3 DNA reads TGTGCCAGCAGCCTGGAGGGTTTGAACACTGAAGCTTTCTTT. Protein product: CASSLEGLNTEAFF.

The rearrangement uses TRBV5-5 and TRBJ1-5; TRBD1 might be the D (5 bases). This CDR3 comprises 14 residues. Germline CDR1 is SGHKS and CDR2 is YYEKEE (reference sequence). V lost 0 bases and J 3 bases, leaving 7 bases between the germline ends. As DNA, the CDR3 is TGTGCCAGCAGCTTGGGACAGACCAATCAGCCCCAGCATTTT. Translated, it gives CASSLGQTNQPQHF. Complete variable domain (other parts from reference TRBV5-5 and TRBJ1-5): DAGVTQSPTHLIKTRGQQVTLRCSPISGHKSVSWYQQVLGQGPQFIFQYYEKEERGRGNFPDRFSARQFPNYSSELNVNALLLGDSALYLCASSLGQTNQPQHFGDGTRLSIL.

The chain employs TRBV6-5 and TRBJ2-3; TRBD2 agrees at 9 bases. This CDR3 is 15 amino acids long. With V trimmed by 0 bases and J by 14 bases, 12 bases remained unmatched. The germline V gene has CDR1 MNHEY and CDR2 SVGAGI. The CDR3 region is CASSYSVAGEQTPYF. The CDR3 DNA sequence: TGTGCCAGCAGTTACTCGGTAGCGGGGGAGCAAACCCCGTATTTT.

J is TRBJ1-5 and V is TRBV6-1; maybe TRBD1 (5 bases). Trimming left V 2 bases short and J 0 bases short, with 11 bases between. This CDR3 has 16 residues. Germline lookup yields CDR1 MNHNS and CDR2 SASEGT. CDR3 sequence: CASSEFKGISNQPQHF. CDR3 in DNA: TGTGCCAGCAGTGAATTTAAGGGGATTAGCAATCAGCCCCAGCATTTT.

CDR3 nucleotide sequence: TGTGCCAGCTCAACGGGATATGGGGAGGCTATGGAGCAGTTCTTC. This sequence encodes CASSTGYGEAMEQFF. V and J are TRBV18 and TRBJ2-1, with D possibly being TRBD2 (6 bases). Trimming pared 5 bases from V and 10 bases from J, leaving 21 bases between. The CDR3 runs to 15 residues. Germline loops: CDR1 KGHSH, CDR2 LQKENI.

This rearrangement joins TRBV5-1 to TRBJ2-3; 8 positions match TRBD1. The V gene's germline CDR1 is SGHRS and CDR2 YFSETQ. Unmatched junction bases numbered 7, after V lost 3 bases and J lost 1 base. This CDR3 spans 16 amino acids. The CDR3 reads CASSSRTGSRTDTQYF. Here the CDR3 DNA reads TGCGCCAGCAGCTCTCGGACAGGGTCTCGCACAGATACGCAGTATTTT.

CDR3 protein: CASSLGERGGTDTQYF. The DNA for the CDR3 is TGTGCCAGCAGCTTAGGGGAGCGGGGGGGAACAGATACGCAGTATTTT. The V and J genes are TRBV11-3 and TRBJ2-3; 10 nucleotides match TRBD2. Germline CDR1 reads SGHNT; CDR2 reads YENEEA. Trimming removed 1 base from V and 3 bases from J; junction bases left unmatched: 4. The CDR3 has 16 residues.

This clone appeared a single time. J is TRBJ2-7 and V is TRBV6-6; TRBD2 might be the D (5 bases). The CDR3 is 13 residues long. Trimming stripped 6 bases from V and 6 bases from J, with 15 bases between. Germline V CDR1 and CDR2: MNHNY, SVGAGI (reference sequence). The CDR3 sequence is CASSLDYSGEQYF. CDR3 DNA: TGTGCCAGCAGCCTCGACTATTCGGGCGAGCAGTACTTC.

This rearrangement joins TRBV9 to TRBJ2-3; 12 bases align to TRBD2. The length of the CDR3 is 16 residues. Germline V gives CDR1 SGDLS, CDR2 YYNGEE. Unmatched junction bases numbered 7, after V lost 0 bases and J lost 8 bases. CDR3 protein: CASSVGPSGGEGTQYF. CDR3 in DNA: TGTGCCAGCAGCGTAGGACCTAGCGGGGGGGAAGGTACGCAGTATTTT. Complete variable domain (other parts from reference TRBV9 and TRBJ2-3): DSGVTQTPKHLITATGQRVTLRCSPRSGDLSVYWYQQSLDQGLQFLIQYYNGEERAKGNILERFSAQQFPDLHSELNLSSLELGDSALYFCASSVGPSGGEGTQYFGPGTRLTVL.

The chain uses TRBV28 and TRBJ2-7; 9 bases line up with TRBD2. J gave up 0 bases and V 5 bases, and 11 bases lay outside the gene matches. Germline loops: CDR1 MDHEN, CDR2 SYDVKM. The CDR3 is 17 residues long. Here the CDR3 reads CASSPPLLAGRSYEQYF. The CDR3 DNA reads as TGTGCCAGCAGTCCGCCCCTACTAGCGGGCCGCTCCTACGAGCAGTACTTC.

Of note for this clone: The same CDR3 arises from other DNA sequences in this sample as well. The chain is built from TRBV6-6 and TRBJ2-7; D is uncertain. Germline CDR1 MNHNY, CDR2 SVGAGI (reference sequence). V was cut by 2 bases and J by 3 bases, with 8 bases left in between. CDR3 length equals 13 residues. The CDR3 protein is CASSYGQFYEQYF. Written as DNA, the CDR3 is TGTGCCAGCAGTTACGGGCAGTTCTACGAGCAGTACTTC.